These 27 T cell receptor beta chains came from one sample sequenced in a study of CD8 T cells in Susac syndrome. Random hexamers were used to reverse transcribe the RNA input (roughly 0.5 to 1 ug). TCRdb re-derived calls from the immunoSEQ multiplex PCR reads in MiXCR, one entry per CDR3 protein. Among approximately 160,000 distinct CDR3 sequences listed, roughly 92% were seen once. The sequenced sample consisted of CD4+ T cells from PBMCs. The receptor source for this set is a human donor with multiple sclerosis.

The chain links TRBV10-3 to TRBJ2-7, with 8 bases matching TRBD1. The CDR3 runs 12 residues. With V trimmed by 9 bases and J by 4 bases, 5 bases remained unmatched. Per germline, CDR1 ENHRY and CDR2 SYGVKD. The CDR3 nucleotides are TGTGCCATAGCCGGGACAGGATACGAGCAGTACTTC. Translated: CAIAGTGYEQYF.

V and J are TRBV12-3 or TRBV12-4 and TRBJ2-3, with a tentative D call TRBD2 (7 bases). The ends were cut back, 7 bases at V and 7 bases at J, with 18 bases in the middle. CDR3 length equals 14 residues. The CDR3 here is CASTRGGGINTQYF. CDR3 nucleotides: TGTGCCAGCACCCGAGGGGGGGGAATAAATACGCAGTATTTT.

The chain combines TRBV7-2 with TRBJ2-3; 7 bases agree with TRBD1. J was trimmed by 12 bases and V by 5 bases; bases with no gene match: 5. The CDR3 has 11 residues. Germline CDR1 reads SGHTA; CDR2 reads FQGNSA. The CDR3 nucleotides read TGTGCCAGCAGCGTACAGGGGTTACAGTATTTT. Translated, it gives CASSVQGLQYF.

The rearrangement uses TRBV6-5 and TRBJ1-6; 7 bases map to TRBD1. Losses at the gene ends were 5 bases for V and 10 bases for J; bases not matched to a gene: 11. CDR3 length: 15 amino acids. CDR1 and CDR2 (germline): MNHEY, SVGAGI. The CDR3 reads CASSGRGGGGSPLHF. The CDR3 region has the DNA TGTGCCAGCAGTGGCCGAGGGGGCGGAGGATCACCCCTCCACTTT.

This clonotype was observed a few times. The chain is built from TRBV12-3 or TRBV12-4 and TRBJ2-7, with a possible D match to TRBD2 (5 bases). The CDR3 runs 17 residues. Trimming cost V 5 bases and J 0 bases, with 20 bases left between them. CDR3 loop: CASSPHSLRESSYEQYF. DNA for the CDR3: TGTGCCAGCAGTCCCCACTCCCTACGGGAAAGCTCCTACGAGCAGTACTTC.

This rearrangement joins TRBV6-5 to TRBJ1-1; D perhaps matches TRBD1 (6 bases). The CDR3 has 13 residues. V shed 8 bases and J shed 4 bases, with 14 bases lying between them. Germline assignment: CDR1 MNHEY and CDR2 SVGAGI. DNA for the CDR3: TGTGCCAGCCGCGGGGGCCTCGCCACTGAAGCTTTCTTT. It yields the protein CASRGGLATEAFF.

This clonotype showed up just once. The chain recombines TRBV7-2 with TRBJ2-1; either TRBD1 or TRBD2 may supply D (5 bases each). The CDR3 loop spans 16 amino acids. Germline V gene lookup returns CDR1 SGHTA and CDR2 FQGNSA. V gave up 1 base and J gave up 5 bases, with 15 bases separating them. CDR3: CASSLVSGRLNNEQFF. The CDR3 nucleotides read TGTGCCAGCAGCTTAGTGTCGGGGCGGCTAAACAATGAGCAGTTCTTC.

J is TRBJ1-2 and V is TRBV12-3 or TRBV12-4; D might be TRBD1 (5 bases). The CDR3 is 13 amino acids. V was cut by 6 bases and J by 4 bases, with 12 bases left in between. The CDR3 DNA follows: TGTGCCAGCAGCCAAGGGGTAGGCTATGGCTACACCTTC. This codes for CASSQGVGYGYTF.

The chain links TRBV5-4 to TRBJ1-1; weak D call: TRBD1 (6 bases). The CDR3 is 13 residues long. Germline CDR1 reads SGHNT; CDR2 reads YYREEE (reference sequence). The V gene lost 5 bases and the J gene lost 1 base, with 9 bases spanning the gap. The CDR3 reads CASSRTENTEAFF. CDR3 coding DNA: TGTGCCAGCAGTCGGACAGAGAACACTGAAGCTTTCTTT.

V and J are TRBV5-4 and TRBJ2-4, with D uncertain. Trimming removed 0 bases at V and 5 bases at J, with 0 bases between. This CDR3 comprises 11 residues. Germline V gene sequence: CDR1 SGHNT, CDR2 YYREEE (reference sequence). Written as DNA, the CDR3 is TGTGCCAGCAGCTTGGAAAACATTCAGTACTTC. Encoded protein: CASSLENIQYF.

The chain recombines TRBV10-1 with TRBJ1-1, with D perhaps matching TRBD1 (5 bases). V was shortened by 5 bases and J by 5 bases, with 12 bases between the two germline ends. CDR3 length: 13 amino acids. Germline V gene lookup returns CDR1 WNHNN and CDR2 SYGVQD (reference sequence). CDR3: CASSSYQGTEAFF. The CDR3 coding sequence is TGCGCCAGCAGTTCTTACCAGGGAACTGAAGCTTTCTTT.

With regard to this clonotype: The junction differs from germline at one of its ends, possibly a read error. This chain uses TRBV30 with TRBJ1-1; maybe TRBD1 (6 bases). The length of the CDR3 is 12 residues. Germline V CDR1 and CDR2: GTSNPN, SVGIG (reference sequence). CDR3 nucleotides: TGTGCCTGGAGTAAGGGACACCCCCAAGGGATCTTT. This encodes CAWSKGHPQGIF.

The CDR3: CASSRYPGQGAWETQYF. The CDR3 DNA sequence: TGTGCCAGCAGCCGATACCCGGGACAGGGGGCCTGGGAGACCCAGTACTTC. The rearrangement links TRBV7-9 to TRBJ2-5; 12 bases line up with TRBD1. V lost 5 bases to trimming and J lost 5 bases; unmatched junction nucleotides: 12. This CDR3 has 17 residues. Germline V lookup: CDR1 SEHNR, CDR2 FQNEAQ (reference sequence).

The rearrangement joins TRBV9 to TRBJ1-5, with 7 bases identical to TRBD1. The ends lost 1 base at V and 3 bases at J; junction bases unmatched: 4. Germline V CDR1 and CDR2: SGDLS, YYNGEE. CDR3 length: 15 residues. The CDR3 is CASSVLGQANQPQHF. The DNA for the CDR3 is TGTGCCAGCAGCGTACTAGGACAGGCCAATCAGCCCCAGCATTTT.

This clonotype was detected only once. V is TRBV29-1 and J is TRBJ1-1; D is unclear. The V and J ends lost 8 bases and 1 base respectively, with 8 bases between them. The CDR3 length is 11 residues. Germline assignment: CDR1 SQVTM and CDR2 ANQGSEA. The DNA for the CDR3 is TGCAGCATTAGACAGAACACTGAAGCTTTCTTT. Its protein is CSIRQNTEAFF.

DNA for the CDR3: TGTGTAAACAGGGGGCGCCGGGACACTGAAGCTTTCTTT. Protein: CVNRGRRDTEAFF. The rearrangement links TRBV2 to TRBJ1-1; 9 nucleotides agree with TRBD1. Germline V gene lookup returns CDR1 SNHLY and CDR2 FYNNEI. CDR3 length: 13 amino acids.

The chain joins TRBV12-3 or TRBV12-4 to TRBJ2-2; TRBD2 matches at 12 bases. V dropped 5 bases and J dropped 1; count of bases not matched to a gene: 11. The CDR3 has 19 amino acids. For the CDR3, the DNA is TGTGCCAGCAGTCTCAGACTAGCGGGAGAAAGGGGGAACACCGGGGAGCTGTTTTTT. It codes for CASSLRLAGERGNTGELFF.

The rearrangement links TRBV30 to TRBJ1-6; TRBD1 might be the D (6 bases). The CDR3 has 18 residues. Per the germline V gene, CDR1 is GTSNPN and CDR2 is SVGIG (reference sequence). Trimming shortened V by 1 base and J by 0 bases, and 16 bases separated the two germline ends. Here the CDR3 DNA reads TGTGCCTGGAGTGGGACAGTTGGTGGAAGCTCCTATAATTCACCCCTCCACTTT. It is translated as CAWSGTVGGSSYNSPLHF.

This clonotype was seen a handful of times. V usage is TRBV5-1 and J usage is TRBJ2-5; perhaps TRBD1 as D (6 bases). Germline values: CDR1 SGHRS, CDR2 YFSETQ. Trimming removed 3 bases from V and 5 bases from J, with 14 bases in between. The CDR3 totals 14 residues. CDR3 sequence reads: CASSSGQLGETQYF. The CDR3 region has the DNA TGCGCCAGCAGCTCCGGACAGTTGGGGGAGACCCAGTACTTC.

The chain employs TRBV16 and TRBJ2-1, with D possibly being TRBD1 (5 bases). V was clipped by 3 bases and J by 7 bases, with 10 bases between them. The CDR3 is made up of 13 amino acids. Germline assignment: CDR1 KGHSY and CDR2 FQNENV. CDR3 in DNA: TGTGCCAGCAGCCATGGCAGGGAAAATGAGCAGTTCTTC. It encodes CASSHGRENEQFF.

The chain is built from TRBV27 and TRBJ1-1; 7 positions match TRBD1. The length of the CDR3 is 16 residues. Trimming took 5 bases from V and 8 from J; bases not matched to a gene: 17. Germline V gene sequence: CDR1 MNHEY, CDR2 SMNVEV (reference sequence). As DNA, the CDR3 is TGTGCCAGCAGTCTTTGGGGGGCCGGGACAGTCGACGAAGCTTTCTTT. Amino acid sequence: CASSLWGAGTVDEAFF.

The V and J genes are TRBV20-1 and TRBJ2-7, with TRBD1 identical over 8 bases. This CDR3 spans 18 amino acids. J gave up 3 bases and V 3 bases, and 19 bases lay outside the gene matches. Germline CDR1 DFQATT, CDR2 SNEGSKA (reference sequence). CDR3 protein: CSAREPGTGSLSFYEQYF. CDR3 nucleotide sequence: TGCAGTGCTAGGGAGCCTGGGACAGGTTCTCTTAGTTTCTACGAGCAGTACTTC.

V gene TRBV6-4 combines with J gene TRBJ1-1, with 7 nucleotides matching TRBD1. Germline V gene data show CDR1 as MRHNA and CDR2 as SNTAGT. The CDR3 has 15 amino acids. The V segment lost 7 bases and the J segment 5 bases; nucleotides outside the gene matches: 13. DNA of the CDR3: TGTGCCAGCAAAGGGGCAGGGGGAGTTCGGACTGAAGCTTTCTTT. This sequence encodes CASKGAGGVRTEAFF.

The gene calls are TRBV24-1 and TRBJ2-1; 7 nucleotides align to TRBD1. Trimming removed 3 bases from V and 7 bases from J; junction bases left unmatched: 11. The CDR3 has 16 residues. Germline lookup yields CDR1 KGHDR and CDR2 SFDVKD. The CDR3 region is CATSDQGTEPGNEQFF. The CDR3 DNA reads TGTGCCACCAGTGATCAGGGGACAGAGCCAGGTAATGAGCAGTTCTTC.

The genes are TRBV9 and TRBJ2-7; D possibly matches TRBD1 or TRBD2 (5 bases each). The V and J ends lost 3 bases and 3 bases respectively, with 16 bases between them. Per the germline V gene, CDR1 is SGDLS and CDR2 is YYNGEE. The CDR3 has 15 residues. This chain's CDR3 is CASSASPGRDYEQYF. In DNA, the CDR3 is TGTGCCAGCAGCGCGAGTCCGGGACGAGACTACGAGCAGTACTTC. Based on the CDR3 plus reference TRBV9 and TRBJ2-7, the full variable domain is DSGVTQTPKHLITATGQRVTLRCSPRSGDLSVYWYQQSLDQGLQFLIQYYNGEERAKGNILERFSAQQFPDLHSELNLSSLELGDSALYFCASSASPGRDYEQYFGPGTRLTVT.

Only one count was recorded for this clonotype. V is TRBV12-3 or TRBV12-4 and J is TRBJ2-5; D is perhaps TRBD2 (6 bases). The CDR3 covers 14 residues. Trimming removed 5 bases from V and 5 bases from J, with 15 bases in between. CDR3 amino acids: CASSLSGGVETQYF. In DNA form, the CDR3 reads TGTGCCAGCAGTCTCAGCGGAGGGGTGGAGACCCAGTACTTC.

J is TRBJ2-3 and V is TRBV2; D gene ambiguous. Germline V gives CDR1 SNHLY, CDR2 FYNNEI. The CDR3 has 16 residues. Deletions cut 4 bases from V and 1 base from J, with 15 bases between. Here the CDR3 DNA reads TGTGCCAGCAGTGGTTTGGGTTCTCCTCGCACAGATACGCAGTATTTT. This translates into CASSGLGSPRTDTQYF.